This note documents a single TCR beta chain sequence. This sample is drawn from a study of shared clonotypes between healthy human individuals. Turning to the study itself: A couple of female and three male donors aged 18 to 49 were enrolled.

The naive CD8 subset, CD45RO-negative cells positively selected for CCR7, excluded terminally differentiated effector memory CD45RA+ cells. TCRdb keeps only in-frame clones here, not all; method: immunoSEQ multiplex PCR. The sample lists about 2.1 million clones, roughly 95% occurring once. The sequenced sample was naive CD8+ T cells from PBMCs. The TCR comes from a man between 18 and 35 years old in good health. Some clones in this sample may be carry-over from other donors' samples.

CDR3 sequence: CASSIDGTSGSGASYEQYF. DNA for the CDR3: TGTGCCAGTAGTATTGATGGAACTAGCGGGAGCGGAGCTTCCTACGAGCAGTACTTC. V is TRBV19 and J is TRBJ2-7; 11 nucleotides match TRBD2. V lost 3 bases, J lost 1 base, and 14 bases stayed unmatched. This CDR3 is 19 amino acids long. Per germline, CDR1 LNHDA and CDR2 SQIVND (reference sequence).